The next 2 T cell receptor beta chains were all read from a single sample in a study of blood T cell repertoires in COVID-19. Measured with immunoSEQ multiplex PCR; TCRdb has only the in-frame clones, and not every one. The table shows approximately 490,000 clones, with approximately 86% occurring only once. Sequenced sample: PBMCs or T cells enriched from blood (not recorded which). Receptors originate from a woman aged 18-35 years who had recovered from COVID-19.

V is TRBV5-4 and J is TRBJ2-2, with TRBD2 matching 8 bases. The CDR3 length is 15 residues. With V trimmed by 1 base and J by 5 bases, 4 bases remained unmatched. Germline assignment: CDR1 SGHNT and CDR2 YYREEE (reference sequence). The CDR3 region is CASSLFGGATGELFF. CDR3 bases: TGTGCCAGCAGCTTGTTCGGGGGGGCAACCGGGGAGCTGTTTTTT.

This chain connects TRBV7-7 to TRBJ2-3; TRBD2 is a possible D gene (5 bases). V lost 5 bases and J lost 6, with 12 bases in between. The CDR3 loop spans 13 amino acids. Germline CDR1 and CDR2: SSHAT and FNYEAQ (reference sequence). The CDR3 loop is CASSRGGEDTQYF. The CDR3 nucleotides read TGTGCCAGCAGCCGAGGTGGGGAGGATACGCAGTATTTT.